The present TCR beta chain was sequenced within a study of patients and donors after allogeneic stem cell transplantation. The table lists this clonotype with a few counts. Germline V gene data show CDR1 as SGHDT and CDR2 as YYEEEE. V was pared by 2 bases and J by 3 bases, with 9 bases between. The CDR3 spans 14 residues. TCRdb independently ran MiXCR on the RT-PCR reads; one entry per CDR3 protein. The sample consists of 920,000 or so distinct CDR3 sequences, about 20% of them appearing once. The source of this sequence is a human donor who was either an allogeneic HSCT recipient or a stem cell or donor lymphocyte infusion donor (not recorded which). It is not recorded whose cells these are; they may come from a transplant donor. Sequenced: blood, either unsorted or a sorted T cell fraction (not recorded which). The chain joins TRBV5-6 to TRBJ1-3, with D unclear. This CDR3 reads CASSLRTLGNTIYF. The CDR3 DNA reads as TGTGCCAGCAGCTTAAGAACACTTGGAAACACCATATATTTT.